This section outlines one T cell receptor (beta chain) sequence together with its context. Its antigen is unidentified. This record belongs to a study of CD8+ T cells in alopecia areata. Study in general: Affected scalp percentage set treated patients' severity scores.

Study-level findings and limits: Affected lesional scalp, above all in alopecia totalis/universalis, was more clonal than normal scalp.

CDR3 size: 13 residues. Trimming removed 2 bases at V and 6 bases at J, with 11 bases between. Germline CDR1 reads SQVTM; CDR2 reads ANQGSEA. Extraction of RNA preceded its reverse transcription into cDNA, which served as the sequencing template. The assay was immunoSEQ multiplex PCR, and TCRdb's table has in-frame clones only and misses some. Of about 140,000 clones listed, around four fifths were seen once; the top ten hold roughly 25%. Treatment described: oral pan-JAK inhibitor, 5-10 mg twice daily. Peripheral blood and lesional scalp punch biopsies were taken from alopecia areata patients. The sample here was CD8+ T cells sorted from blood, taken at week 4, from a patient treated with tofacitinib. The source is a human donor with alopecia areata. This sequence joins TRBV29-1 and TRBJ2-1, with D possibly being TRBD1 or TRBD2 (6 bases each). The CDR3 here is CSVEYGGPNEQFF. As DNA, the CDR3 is TGCAGCGTTGAATACGGGGGCCCCAATGAGCAGTTCTTC.